Following are 22 T cell receptor beta chains from one sample sequenced in a study of T cells in Graves' hyperthyroidism and ophthalmopathy. Researchers amplified the TCR beta CDR3 regions from RNA transcripts. TCR CDR3 regions were first amplified by RT-PCR with HTBI primers. A single record per CDR3 protein comes from TCRdb applying MiXCR to the multiplex PCR reads. The sample holds more than 300,000 distinct CDR3 sequences, approximately 15% seen once. The material sequenced was blood. These receptors all stem from a woman aged 55-69 years with Graves' hyperthyroidism.

This clonotype was recorded at least ten times. This chain uses TRBV6-1 with TRBJ1-5; 8 bases are shared with TRBD1. The V and J ends lost 7 bases and 1 base, in that order; junction bases with no gene match: 18. Germline CDR1 is MNHNS and CDR2 is SASEGT. The CDR3 length is 19 residues. This CDR3 is CASTVGQGPGRSSNQPQHF. Here the CDR3 DNA reads TGTGCCAGCACCGTCGGACAGGGACCGGGGCGTTCAAGCAATCAGCCCCAGCATTTT.

This clonotype was seen at least ten times. CDR3 nucleotides: TGCGCCAGCAGAATACAGGAGGAGTTGGAGCAGTACTTC. Its translation is CASRIQEELEQYF. The J gene is TRBJ2-7, the V gene TRBV10-1; perhaps D is TRBD1 or TRBD2 (5 bases each). V lost 6 bases to trimming and J lost 7 bases, with 16 bases between them. The V gene's germline CDR1 is WNHNN and CDR2 SYGVQD (reference sequence). CDR3 length equals 13 residues.

In its sample, this clonotype was seen a few times. The V and J genes are TRBV30 and TRBJ1-4, with D perhaps TRBD1 (5 bases). This CDR3 region has 10 residues. Germline V gene sequence: CDR1 GTSNPN, CDR2 SVGIG (reference sequence). V lost 8 bases, J lost 7 bases, and 8 bases lay in between. CDR3 loop: CAGGGEKLFF. The CDR3 DNA reads TGTGCCGGGGGGGGTGAAAAACTGTTTTTT.

This clonotype was seen just once. V gene TRBV7-3 combines with J gene TRBJ2-5, with D uncertain. Germline CDR1 reads SGHTA; CDR2 reads FQGTGA. CDR3 length: 13 residues. Trimming took 4 bases from V and 4 from J, leaving 10 bases between them. Here the CDR3 DNA reads TGTGCCAGCAGCTCCACCTGGGGAGAGACCCAGTACTTC. It yields the protein CASSSTWGETQYF.

This clonotype was found a few times. The chain is built from TRBV7-9 and TRBJ1-1; 7 bases align to TRBD1. Looked up from germline, CDR1 is SEHNR and CDR2 is FQNEAQ (reference sequence). V shed 4 bases, J shed 5 bases, and the junction held 10 bases outside the gene matches. This CDR3 contains 15 residues. This CDR3 is CASSSGQATLTEAFF. The DNA for the CDR3 is TGTGCCAGCAGCTCCGGACAGGCAACGTTGACTGAAGCTTTCTTT.

This clonotype came up many times. V and J are TRBV5-1 and TRBJ2-1; TRBD2 agrees at 10 bases. Unmatched junction bases numbered 5, after V lost 4 bases and J lost 10 bases. The CDR3 spans 13 residues. Germline CDR1 reads SGHRS; CDR2 reads YFSETQ. CDR3 sequence (DNA): TGCGCCAGCAGCCCTAGCGGGAGATGGGAGCAGTTCTTC. This translates into CASSPSGRWEQFF. Variable domain in full (rest from reference TRBV5-1 and TRBJ2-1): KAGVTQTPRYLIKTRGQQVTLSCSPISGHRSVSWYQQTPGQGLQFLFEYFSETQRNKGNFPGRFSGRQFSNSRSEMNVSTLELGDSALYLCASSPSGRWEQFFGPGTRLTVL.

This clonotype was counted ten times or more. The chain links TRBV7-8 to TRBJ2-5, with a weak D call TRBD2 (6 bases). Deletions cut 5 bases from V and 2 bases from J, with 15 bases between. The germline V gene encodes CDR1 SGHVS and CDR2 FQNEAQ. This CDR3 comprises 15 residues. CDR3 loop: CASSRGDFSQETQYF. CDR3 nucleotide sequence: TGTGCCAGCAGCCGAGGGGACTTCTCGCAAGAGACCCAGTACTTC.

This clonotype has a handful of counts. V usage is TRBV7-2 and J usage is TRBJ2-4; TRBD1 aligns across 10 bases. Germline values: CDR1 SGHTA, CDR2 FQGNSA. V shed 1 base, J shed 8 bases, and the junction held 2 bases outside the gene matches. There are 14 residues in the CDR3. The CDR3 bases are TGTGCCAGCAGCTTAGTTGGGACAGGGGACATTCAGTACTTC. Its translation is CASSLVGTGDIQYF.

As regards this clonotype: One junction end does not reproduce the germline sequence, and a read error may be involved. The genes are TRBV6-1 and TRBJ1-5; D ambiguous. Germline V gene sequence: CDR1 MNHNS, CDR2 SASEGT. This CDR3 has 17 residues. The CDR3 nucleotides are TGTGCCGGCAGTGAAAGGTTCGAGGGTTTTAGCAATCAGCCCCAGCATTTT. Protein sequence: CAGSERFEGFSNQPQHF.

This clonotype occurred a few times. DNA of the CDR3: TGCGCCAGCAGTGAGAGGGGGCGGGTAGCGGGAGGGCTTGGCTACGAGCAGTACTTC. It codes for CASSERGRVAGGLGYEQYF. The chain has TRBV10-2 and TRBJ2-7; 11 bases match TRBD2. Germline CDR1 reads WSHSY; CDR2 reads SAAADI. The CDR3 is made up of 19 amino acids. V shed 2 bases, J shed 3 bases, and the junction held 15 bases outside the gene matches.

This clonotype was seen many times. V usage is TRBV7-2 and J usage is TRBJ1-2, with a tentative D call TRBD1 (5 bases). CDR3 length: 13 residues. CDR1 SGHTA and CDR2 FQGNSA come from the germline V gene. V dropped 4 bases and J dropped 4 bases, with 10 bases sitting between them. This chain's CDR3 is CASSSGMFYGYTF. The DNA for the CDR3 is TGTGCCAGCAGCTCAGGGATGTTCTATGGCTACACCTTC.

This clonotype has ten or more counts. The V and J genes are TRBV20-1 and TRBJ2-1; TRBD1 or TRBD2 may be the D gene (6 bases each). The CDR3 is 13 residues long. Germline CDR1 is DFQATT and CDR2 is SNEGSKA (reference sequence). The ends were cut back, 5 bases at V and 11 bases at J, with 19 bases in the middle. The chain's CDR3 is CSAGGTYGNKQFF. Here the CDR3 DNA reads TGCAGTGCTGGGGGGACATACGGGAACAAGCAGTTCTTC.

This clonotype was seen at least ten times. This sequence joins TRBV10-3 and TRBJ2-3; 11 nucleotides align to TRBD2. Germline trimming cut 10 bases from V and 2 bases from J; bases unmatched to any gene: 5. Per the germline V gene, CDR1 is ENHRY and CDR2 is SYGVKD. This CDR3 is 14 amino acids long. The CDR3 bases are TGTGCCACCGGACTAGCGGGCCACACAGATACGCAGTATTTT. It yields the protein CATGLAGHTDTQYF.

This clonotype was picked up many times. The V call is TRBV3-1, the J call TRBJ1-1; D might be TRBD1 (5 bases). The CDR3 spans 12 residues. V dropped 7 bases and J dropped 8 bases, with 14 bases sitting between them. CDR1 is LGHDT, CDR2 YNNKEL, per germline (reference sequence). CDR3 protein: CASTGDGREAFF. Written as DNA, the CDR3 is TGTGCCAGCACGGGGGACGGAAGGGAAGCTTTCTTT. The full variable domain, completed using reference TRBV3-1 and TRBJ1-1, is DTAVSQTPKYLVTQMGNDKSIKCEQNLGHDTMYWYKQDSKKFLKIMFSYNNKELIINETVPNRFSPKSPDKAHLNLHINSLELGDSAVYFCASTGDGREAFFGQGTRLTVV.

This clonotype was recorded many times. The chain links TRBV28 to TRBJ2-7; 8 nucleotides agree with TRBD1. The germline CDR1 and CDR2 sequences are MDHEN and SYDVKM. CDR3 length: 18 amino acids. V shed 6 bases and J 4 bases; nucleotides not matched to a gene: 20. CDR3 nucleotides: TGTGCCAGCAGCCTACAGGGGGTTGTTTCCCCCCCGCAGTACGAGCAGTACTTC. This gives the protein CASSLQGVVSPPQYEQYF.

This clonotype occurred many times. The rearrangement links TRBV2 to TRBJ2-5; 10 positions match TRBD2. Germline assignment: CDR1 SNHLY and CDR2 FYNNEI. V lost 7 bases to trimming and J lost 3 bases; unmatched junction nucleotides: 8. The CDR3 is 15 amino acids. The CDR3 coding sequence is TGTGCCAGCATCCGAGGGCTAGCGGGAGAAGAGACCCAGTACTTC. It encodes CASIRGLAGEETQYF.

This clonotype was counted only a few times. A read error may be the cause here, since a much bigger clone is one base away. J is TRBJ2-1 and V is TRBV6-2 or TRBV6-3; possibly TRBD2 for D (7 bases). CDR3 length equals 17 residues. CDR1 is MNHEY and CDR2 is SVGEGT in the germline V gene. Trimming shortened V by 5 bases and J by 7 bases, and 24 bases separated the two germline ends. CDR3 coding DNA: TGTGCCAGCAGTACCTCCCGGGGGGCAGGGTATCGGAATGAGCAGTTCTTC. Translation: CASSTSRGAGYRNEQFF.

This clonotype showed up many times. The gene calls are TRBV5-1 and TRBJ2-7, with 8 bases aligning to TRBD2. J lost 5 bases, V lost 4 bases, and 11 bases had no gene match. CDR1 and CDR2 from the germline V gene are SGHRS and YFSETQ. There are 15 residues in the CDR3. CDR3 protein: CASSPPGLESHEQYF. The CDR3 DNA follows: TGCGCCAGCAGCCCACCGGGACTAGAGTCCCACGAGCAGTACTTC.

There are many counts of this clonotype. The V call is TRBV2, the J call TRBJ2-1; 14 nucleotides line up with TRBD2. Unmatched junction bases numbered 7, after V lost 4 bases and J lost 8 bases. The CDR3 runs to 16 residues. Germline V gene data show CDR1 as SNHLY and CDR2 as FYNNEI. DNA for the CDR3: TGTGCCAGCAGTGCGACCGGGACTAGCGGGAGTTATGAGCAGTTCTTC. This sequence encodes CASSATGTSGSYEQFF.

The table lists this clonotype with many counts. The chain is built from TRBV2 and TRBJ2-5; 8 bases are a match to TRBD1. This CDR3 is built from 15 residues. V was pared by 5 bases and J by 5 bases, with 10 bases of the junction left unmatched. Per the germline V gene, CDR1 is SNHLY and CDR2 is FYNNEI. As DNA, the CDR3 is TGTGCCAGCAGTTCCCAGGGGGCGCGAGGGGAGACCCAGTACTTC. The encoded protein is CASSSQGARGETQYF. Based on the CDR3 plus reference TRBV2 and TRBJ2-5, the full variable domain is EPEVTQTPSHQVTQMGQEVILRCVPISNHLYFYWYRQILGQKVEFLVSFYNNEISEKSEIFDDQFSVERPDGSNFTLKIRSTKLEDSAMYFCASSSQGARGETQYFGPGTRLLVL.

J is TRBJ2-7 and V is TRBV28; TRBD2 is a possible D gene (6 bases). Trimming pared 6 bases from V and 6 bases from J, leaving 18 bases between. Germline CDR1 reads MDHEN; CDR2 reads SYDVKM. The CDR3 is made up of 14 amino acids. The CDR3 here is CASRLPRRGGEQYF. CDR3 nucleotide sequence: TGTGCCAGCAGACTCCCCCGACGGGGAGGCGAGCAGTACTTC.

This clonotype was counted ten times or more. At one end the junction does not follow the germline gene, possibly because of a read error. V is TRBV14 and J is TRBJ2-1; 11 bases are a match to TRBD1. The CDR3 consists of 16 residues. Germline V lookup: CDR1 SGHDN, CDR2 FVKESK. Written as DNA, the CDR3 is TGTGCCAGCAACCAACCCGGACAGGGGGCTTACAATGAGCAGTTCTTC. Protein product: CASNQPGQGAYNEQFF.